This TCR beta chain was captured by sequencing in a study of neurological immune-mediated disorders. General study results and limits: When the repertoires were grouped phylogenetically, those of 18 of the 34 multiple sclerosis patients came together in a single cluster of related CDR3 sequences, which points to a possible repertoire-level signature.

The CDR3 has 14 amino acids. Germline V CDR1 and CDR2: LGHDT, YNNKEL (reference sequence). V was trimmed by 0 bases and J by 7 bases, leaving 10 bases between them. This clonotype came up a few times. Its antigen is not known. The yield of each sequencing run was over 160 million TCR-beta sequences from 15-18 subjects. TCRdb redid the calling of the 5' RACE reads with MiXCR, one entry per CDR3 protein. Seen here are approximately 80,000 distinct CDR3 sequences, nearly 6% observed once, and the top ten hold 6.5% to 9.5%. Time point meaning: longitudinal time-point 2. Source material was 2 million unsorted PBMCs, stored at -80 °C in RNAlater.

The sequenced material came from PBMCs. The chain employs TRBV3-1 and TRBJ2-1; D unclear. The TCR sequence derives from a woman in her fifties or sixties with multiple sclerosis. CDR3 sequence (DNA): TGTGCCAGCAGCCAAGACGGCGGTAGGAATGAGCAGTTCTTC. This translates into CASSQDGGRNEQFF.